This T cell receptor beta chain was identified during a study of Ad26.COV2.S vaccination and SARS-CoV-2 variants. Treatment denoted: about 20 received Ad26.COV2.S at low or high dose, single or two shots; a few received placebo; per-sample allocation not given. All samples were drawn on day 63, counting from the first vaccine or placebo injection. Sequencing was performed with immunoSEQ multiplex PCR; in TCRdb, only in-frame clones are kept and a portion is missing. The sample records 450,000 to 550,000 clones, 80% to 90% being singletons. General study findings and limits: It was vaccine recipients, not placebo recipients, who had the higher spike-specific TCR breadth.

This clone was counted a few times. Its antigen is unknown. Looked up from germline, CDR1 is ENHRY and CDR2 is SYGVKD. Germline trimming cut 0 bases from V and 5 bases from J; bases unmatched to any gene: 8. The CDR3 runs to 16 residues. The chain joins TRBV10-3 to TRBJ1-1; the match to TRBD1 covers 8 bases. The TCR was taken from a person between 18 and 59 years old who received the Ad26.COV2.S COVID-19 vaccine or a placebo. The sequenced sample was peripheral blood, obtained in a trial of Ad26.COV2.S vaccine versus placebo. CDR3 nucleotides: TGTGCCATCAGTGAGTCGCCAGGGGGCGGTGGAACTGAAGCTTTCTTT. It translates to CAISESPGGGGTEAFF.